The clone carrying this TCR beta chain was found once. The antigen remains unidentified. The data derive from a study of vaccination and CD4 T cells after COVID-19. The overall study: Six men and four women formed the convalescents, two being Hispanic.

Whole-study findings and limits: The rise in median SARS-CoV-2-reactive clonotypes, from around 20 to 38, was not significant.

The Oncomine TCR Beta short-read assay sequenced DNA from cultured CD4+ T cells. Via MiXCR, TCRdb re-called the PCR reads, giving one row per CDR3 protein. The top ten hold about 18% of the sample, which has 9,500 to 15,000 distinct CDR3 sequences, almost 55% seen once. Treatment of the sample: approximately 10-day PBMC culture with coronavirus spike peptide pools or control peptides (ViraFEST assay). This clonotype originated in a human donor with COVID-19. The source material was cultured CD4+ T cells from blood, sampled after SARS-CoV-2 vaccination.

The CDR3, as DNA: TGTGCCAGCAGTTCACGACAGAAAGATACGCAGTATTTT. Translated, it gives CASSSRQKDTQYF. The rearrangement joins TRBV6-5 to TRBJ2-3, with a weak D call TRBD1 (5 bases). In germline, CDR1 is MNHEY, CDR2 SVGAGI. The CDR3 totals 13 residues. V lost 4 bases, J lost 5 bases, and 10 bases lay in between.